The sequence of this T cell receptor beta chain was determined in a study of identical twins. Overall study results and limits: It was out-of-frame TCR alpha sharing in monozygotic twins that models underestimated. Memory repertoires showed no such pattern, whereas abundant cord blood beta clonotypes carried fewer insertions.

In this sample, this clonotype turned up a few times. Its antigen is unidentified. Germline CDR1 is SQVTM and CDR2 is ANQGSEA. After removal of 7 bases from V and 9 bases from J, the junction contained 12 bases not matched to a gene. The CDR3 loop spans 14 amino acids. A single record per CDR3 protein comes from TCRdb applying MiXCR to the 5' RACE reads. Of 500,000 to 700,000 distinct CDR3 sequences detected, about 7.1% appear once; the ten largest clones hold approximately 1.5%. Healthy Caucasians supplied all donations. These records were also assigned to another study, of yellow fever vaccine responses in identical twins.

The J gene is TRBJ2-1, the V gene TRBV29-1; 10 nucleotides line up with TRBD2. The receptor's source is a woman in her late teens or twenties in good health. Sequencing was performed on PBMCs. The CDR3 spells CSGGGASGSGEQFF. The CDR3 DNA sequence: TGCAGCGGGGGGGGGGCTAGCGGGAGCGGTGAGCAGTTCTTC.